This T cell receptor beta chain emerged from a study of cytomegalovirus exposure and HLA in healthy donors. The PCR made use of 60 Vbeta and 13 Jbeta primers. Only in-frame clones appear in the TCRdb table, and some are missing; sequencing was by immunoSEQ multiplex PCR. This table holds 97,000 or so clones, around 10% found once. Germline V gene data show CDR1 as MDHEN and CDR2 as SYDVKM. V was pared by 6 bases and J by 0 bases, with 7 bases of the junction left unmatched. This CDR3 is 16 amino acids long. This clone appeared a few times. This receptor was identified in a man aged 45 to 65 in good health and CMV-seropositive. V is TRBV28 and J is TRBJ1-3, with 8 bases fitting TRBD1. The sample was PBMCs. CDR3 DNA sequence: TGTGCCAGCAGAGGGGACAGGCGCCACTCTGGAAACACCATATATTTT. Amino acids: CASRGDRRHSGNTIYF. The variable domain in full, completed from reference TRBV28 and TRBJ1-3, reads DVKVTQSSRYLVKRTGEKVFLECVQDMDHENMFWYRQDPGLGLRLIYFSYDVKMKEKGDIPEGYSVSREKKERFSLILESASTNQTSMYLCASRGDRRHSGNTIYFGEGSWLTVV.